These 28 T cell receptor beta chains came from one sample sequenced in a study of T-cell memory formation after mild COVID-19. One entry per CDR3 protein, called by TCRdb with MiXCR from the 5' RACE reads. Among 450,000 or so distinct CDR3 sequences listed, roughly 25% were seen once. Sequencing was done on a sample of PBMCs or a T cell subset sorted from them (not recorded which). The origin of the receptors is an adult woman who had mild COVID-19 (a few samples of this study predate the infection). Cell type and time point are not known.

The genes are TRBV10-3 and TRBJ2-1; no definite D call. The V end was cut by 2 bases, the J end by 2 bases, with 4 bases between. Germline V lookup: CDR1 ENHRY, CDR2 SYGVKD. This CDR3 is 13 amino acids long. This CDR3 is CAISELPYNEQFF. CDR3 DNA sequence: TGTGCCATCAGTGAGCTTCCCTACAATGAGCAGTTCTTC.

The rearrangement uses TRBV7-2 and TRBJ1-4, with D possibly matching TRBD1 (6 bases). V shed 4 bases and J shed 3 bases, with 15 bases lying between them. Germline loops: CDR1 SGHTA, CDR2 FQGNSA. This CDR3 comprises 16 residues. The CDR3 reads CASSSVRGAANEKLFF. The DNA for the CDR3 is TGTGCCAGCAGCTCGGTTCGGGGGGCGGCTAATGAAAAACTGTTTTTT.

CDR3 region: CSARDPEGANTEAFF. Here the CDR3 DNA reads TGCAGTGCTAGAGATCCTGAGGGGGCGAACACTGAAGCTTTCTTT. J is TRBJ1-1 and V is TRBV20-1, with 7 bases aligning to TRBD1. Germline V gene sequence: CDR1 DFQATT, CDR2 SNEGSKA (reference sequence). V lost 0 bases to trimming and J lost 1 base; unmatched junction nucleotides: 5. The CDR3 has 15 amino acids.

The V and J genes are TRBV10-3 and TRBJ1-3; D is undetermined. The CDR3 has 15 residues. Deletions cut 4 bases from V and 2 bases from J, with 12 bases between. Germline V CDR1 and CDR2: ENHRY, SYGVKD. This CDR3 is CAISVAPSTGNTIYF. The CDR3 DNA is TGTGCCATCAGTGTGGCTCCGAGTACTGGAAACACCATATATTTT.

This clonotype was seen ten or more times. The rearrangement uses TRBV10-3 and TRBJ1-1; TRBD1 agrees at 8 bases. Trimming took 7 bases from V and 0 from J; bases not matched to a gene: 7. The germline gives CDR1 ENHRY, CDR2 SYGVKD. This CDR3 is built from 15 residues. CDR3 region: CAINAGQAMNTEAFF. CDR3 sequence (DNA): TGTGCCATCAATGCGGGACAGGCCATGAACACTGAAGCTTTCTTT.

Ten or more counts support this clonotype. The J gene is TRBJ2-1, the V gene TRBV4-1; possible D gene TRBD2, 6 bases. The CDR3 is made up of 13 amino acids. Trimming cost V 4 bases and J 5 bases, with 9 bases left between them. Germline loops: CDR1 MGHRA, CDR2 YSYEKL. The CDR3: CASSLSGDNEQFF. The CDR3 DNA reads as TGCGCCAGCAGCCTTAGCGGTGACAATGAGCAGTTCTTC.

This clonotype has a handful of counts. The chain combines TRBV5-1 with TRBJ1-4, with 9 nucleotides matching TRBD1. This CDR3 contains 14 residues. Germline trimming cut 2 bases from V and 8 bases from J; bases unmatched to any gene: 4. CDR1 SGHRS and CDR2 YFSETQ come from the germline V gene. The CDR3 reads CASSFGQGYEKLFF. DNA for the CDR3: TGCGCCAGCAGCTTCGGACAGGGGTACGAAAAACTGTTTTTT.

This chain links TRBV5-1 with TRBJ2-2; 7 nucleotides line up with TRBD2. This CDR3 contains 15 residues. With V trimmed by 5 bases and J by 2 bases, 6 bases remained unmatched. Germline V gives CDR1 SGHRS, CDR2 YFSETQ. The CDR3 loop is CASRAGILNTGELFF. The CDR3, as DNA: TGCGCCAGCAGAGCGGGGATACTAAACACCGGGGAGCTGTTTTTT.

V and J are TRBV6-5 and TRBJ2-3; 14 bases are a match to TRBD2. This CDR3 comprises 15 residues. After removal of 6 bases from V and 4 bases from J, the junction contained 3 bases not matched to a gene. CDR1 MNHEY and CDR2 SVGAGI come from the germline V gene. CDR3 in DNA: TGTGCCAGCAGCAAGGGACTAGCGGGAGCAGATACGCAGTATTTT. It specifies CASSKGLAGADTQYF.

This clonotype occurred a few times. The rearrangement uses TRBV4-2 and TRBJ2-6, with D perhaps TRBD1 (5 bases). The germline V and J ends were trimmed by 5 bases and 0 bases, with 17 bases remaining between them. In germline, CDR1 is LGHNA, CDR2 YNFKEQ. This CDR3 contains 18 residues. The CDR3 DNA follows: TGTGCCAGCAGCTCAACAGGAATTGGGCGCTCTGGGGCCAACGTCCTGACTTTC. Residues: CASSSTGIGRSGANVLTF.

CDR3 bases: TGCAGCGTTGAAGGGGTCGAAGGAAACACCATATATTTT. Translated: CSVEGVEGNTIYF. This sequence joins TRBV29-1 and TRBJ1-3; no clear D. The V gene lost 1 base and the J gene lost 4 bases, with 8 bases spanning the gap. This CDR3 comprises 13 residues. Germline V gives CDR1 SQVTM, CDR2 ANQGSEA.

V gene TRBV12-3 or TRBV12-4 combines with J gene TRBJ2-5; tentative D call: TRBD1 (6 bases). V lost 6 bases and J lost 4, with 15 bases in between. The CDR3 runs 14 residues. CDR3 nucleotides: TGTGCCAGCAGCCGCACCGGGACATTAGAGACCCAGTACTTC. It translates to CASSRTGTLETQYF.

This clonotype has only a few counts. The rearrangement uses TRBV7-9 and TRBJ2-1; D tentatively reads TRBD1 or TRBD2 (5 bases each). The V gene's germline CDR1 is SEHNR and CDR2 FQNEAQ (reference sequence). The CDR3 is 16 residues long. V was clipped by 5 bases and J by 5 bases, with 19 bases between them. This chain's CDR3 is CASSRDPLSPHNEQFF. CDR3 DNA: TGTGCCAGCAGCCGGGACCCCTTATCCCCCCACAATGAGCAGTTCTTC.

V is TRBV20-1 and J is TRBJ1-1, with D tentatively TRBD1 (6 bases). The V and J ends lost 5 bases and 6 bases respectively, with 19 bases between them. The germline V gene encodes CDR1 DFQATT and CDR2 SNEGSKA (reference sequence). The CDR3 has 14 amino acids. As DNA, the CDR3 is TGCAGTGCTGGGTCGGTACAGGGCGTCGCTGAAGCTTTCTTT. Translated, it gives CSAGSVQGVAEAFF.

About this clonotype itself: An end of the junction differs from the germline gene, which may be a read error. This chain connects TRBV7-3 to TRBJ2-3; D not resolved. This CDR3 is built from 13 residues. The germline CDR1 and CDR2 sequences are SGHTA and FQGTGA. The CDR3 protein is CDSSLMSTDTQYF. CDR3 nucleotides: TGTGACAGCAGCCTCATGAGCACAGATACGCAGTATTTT.

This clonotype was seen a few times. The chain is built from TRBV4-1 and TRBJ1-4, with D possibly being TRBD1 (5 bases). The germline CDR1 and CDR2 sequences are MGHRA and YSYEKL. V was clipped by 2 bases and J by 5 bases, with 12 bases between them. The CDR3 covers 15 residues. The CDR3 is CASSQWRDPNEKLFF. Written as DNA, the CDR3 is TGCGCCAGCAGCCAATGGCGGGACCCGAATGAAAAACTGTTTTTT.

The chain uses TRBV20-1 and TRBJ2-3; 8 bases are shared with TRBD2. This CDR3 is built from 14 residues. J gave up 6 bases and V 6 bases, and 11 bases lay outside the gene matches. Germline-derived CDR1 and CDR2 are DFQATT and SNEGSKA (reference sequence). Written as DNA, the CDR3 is TGCAGTGCCGGGCGGGCGGGGGGCTATGATACGCAGTATTTT. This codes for CSAGRAGGYDTQYF.

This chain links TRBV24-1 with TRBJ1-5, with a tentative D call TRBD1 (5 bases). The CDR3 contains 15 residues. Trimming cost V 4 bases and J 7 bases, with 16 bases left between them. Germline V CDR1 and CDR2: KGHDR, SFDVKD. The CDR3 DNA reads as TGTGCCACCAGTGACAGGACCTCGGGGGGGCAGCCCCAGCATTTT. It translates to CATSDRTSGGQPQHF.

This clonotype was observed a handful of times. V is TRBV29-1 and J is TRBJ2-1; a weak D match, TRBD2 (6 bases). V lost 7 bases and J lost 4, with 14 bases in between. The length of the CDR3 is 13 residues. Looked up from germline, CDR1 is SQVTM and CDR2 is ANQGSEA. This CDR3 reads CSDLTSMYNEQFF. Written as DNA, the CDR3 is TGCAGCGACCTGACTAGTATGTACAATGAGCAGTTCTTC.

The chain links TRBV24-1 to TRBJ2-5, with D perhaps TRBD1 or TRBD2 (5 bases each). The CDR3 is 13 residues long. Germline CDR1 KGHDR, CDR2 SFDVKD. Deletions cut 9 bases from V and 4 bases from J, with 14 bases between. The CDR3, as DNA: TGTGCCACCTCCGGGACCGGAAGAGAGACCCAGTACTTC. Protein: CATSGTGRETQYF.

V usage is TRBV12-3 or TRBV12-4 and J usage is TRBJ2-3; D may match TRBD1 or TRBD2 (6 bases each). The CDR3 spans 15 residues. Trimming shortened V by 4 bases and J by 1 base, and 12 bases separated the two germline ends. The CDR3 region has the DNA TGTGCCAGCAGTTCCATAGGGGGGCGCACAGATACGCAGTATTTT. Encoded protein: CASSSIGGRTDTQYF.

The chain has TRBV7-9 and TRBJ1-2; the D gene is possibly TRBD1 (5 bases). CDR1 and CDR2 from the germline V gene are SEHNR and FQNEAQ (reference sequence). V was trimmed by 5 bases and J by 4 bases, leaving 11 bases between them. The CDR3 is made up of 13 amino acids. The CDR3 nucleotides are TGTGCCAGCAGCACCGGGACTGCCTATGGCTACACCTTC. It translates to CASSTGTAYGYTF.

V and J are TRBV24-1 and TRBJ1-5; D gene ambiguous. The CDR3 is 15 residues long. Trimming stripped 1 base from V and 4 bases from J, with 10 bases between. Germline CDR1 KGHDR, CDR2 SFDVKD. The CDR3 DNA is TGTGCCACCAGTGATTTAAGCAGTATTAATCAGCCCCAGCATTTT. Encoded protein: CATSDLSSINQPQHF.

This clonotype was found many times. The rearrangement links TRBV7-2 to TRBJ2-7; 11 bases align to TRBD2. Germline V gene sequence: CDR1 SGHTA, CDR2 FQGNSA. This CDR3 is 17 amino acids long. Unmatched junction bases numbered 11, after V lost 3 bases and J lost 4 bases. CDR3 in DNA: TGTGCCAGCAGCTTCCCCTCTAGCGGGAGGAGCCGGTACGAGCAGTACTTC. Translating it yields CASSFPSSGRSRYEQYF.

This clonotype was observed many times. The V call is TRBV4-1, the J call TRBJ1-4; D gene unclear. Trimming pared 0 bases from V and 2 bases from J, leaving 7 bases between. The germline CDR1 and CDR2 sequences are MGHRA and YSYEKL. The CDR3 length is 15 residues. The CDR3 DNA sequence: TGCGCCAGCAGCCAAGATTATGAGACTAATGAAAAACTGTTTTTT. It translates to CASSQDYETNEKLFF.

The CDR3 protein is CASSLRTGYSPLHF. CDR3 bases: TGTGCCAGCAGTCTTCGGACAGGGTATTCACCCCTCCACTTT. The V and J genes are TRBV12-3 or TRBV12-4 and TRBJ1-6; 8 bases map to TRBD1. J gave up 8 bases and V 5 bases, and 5 bases lay outside the gene matches. This CDR3 comprises 14 residues.

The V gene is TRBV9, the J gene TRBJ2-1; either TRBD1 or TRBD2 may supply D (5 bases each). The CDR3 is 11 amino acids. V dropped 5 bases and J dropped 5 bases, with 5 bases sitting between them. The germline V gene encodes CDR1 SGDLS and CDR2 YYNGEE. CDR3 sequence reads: CASRGDNEQFF. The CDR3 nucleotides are TGTGCCAGCAGGGGGGACAATGAGCAGTTCTTC.

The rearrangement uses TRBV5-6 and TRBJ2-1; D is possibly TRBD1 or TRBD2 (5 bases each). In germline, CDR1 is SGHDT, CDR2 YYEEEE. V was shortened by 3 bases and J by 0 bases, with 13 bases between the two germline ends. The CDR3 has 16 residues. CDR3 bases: TGTGCCAGCAGCTCGACCGGGACGGACTCCTACAATGAGCAGTTCTTC. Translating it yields CASSSTGTDSYNEQFF. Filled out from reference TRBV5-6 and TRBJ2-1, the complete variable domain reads DAGVTQSPTHLIKTRGQQVTLRCSPKSGHDTVSWYQQALGQGPQFIFQYYEEEERQRGNFPDRFSGHQFPNYSSELNVNALLLGDSALYLCASSSTGTDSYNEQFFGPGTRLTVL.